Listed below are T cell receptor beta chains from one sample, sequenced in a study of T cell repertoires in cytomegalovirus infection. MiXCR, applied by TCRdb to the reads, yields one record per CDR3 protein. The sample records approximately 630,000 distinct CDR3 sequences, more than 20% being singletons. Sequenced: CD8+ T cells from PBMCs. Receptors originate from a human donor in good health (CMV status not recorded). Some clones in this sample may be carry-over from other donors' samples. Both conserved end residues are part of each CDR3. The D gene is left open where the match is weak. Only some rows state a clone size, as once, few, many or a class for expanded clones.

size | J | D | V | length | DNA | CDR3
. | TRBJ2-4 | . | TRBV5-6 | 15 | TGTGCCAGCAGCTTCGCACGGACAATCAAAAACATTCAGTACTTC | CASSFARTIKNIQYF
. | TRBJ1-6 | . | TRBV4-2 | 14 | TGTGCCAGCAGCCAAACAGGGTGGAATTCACCCCTCCACTTT | CASSQTGWNSPLHF
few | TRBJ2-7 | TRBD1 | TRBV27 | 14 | TGTGCCAGCAAAGCCGGGACAGATTTTTACGAGCAGTACTTC | CASKAGTDFYEQYF
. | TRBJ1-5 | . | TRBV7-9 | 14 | TGTGCCAGCACCACGACGGGGAGCAATCAGCCCCAGCATTTT | CASTTTGSNQPQHF
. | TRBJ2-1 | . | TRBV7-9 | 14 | TGTGCCAGCAGCTTAGTAACCGTCTACAATGAGCAGTTCTTC | CASSLVTVYNEQFF
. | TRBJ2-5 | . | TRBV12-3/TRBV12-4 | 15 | TGTGCCAGCAGTCCGACTGGGGCTCGAGGGGAGACCCAGTACTTC | CASSPTGARGETQYF
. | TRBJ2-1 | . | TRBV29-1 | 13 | TGCAGCGTTGTAGGGGGTAATTACAATGAGCAGTTCTTC | CSVVGGNYNEQFF
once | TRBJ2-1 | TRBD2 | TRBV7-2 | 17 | TGTGCCAGCAGCTTTATTAGGGGTACTAGCGCCTACAATGAGCAGTTCTTC | CASSFIRGTSAYNEQFF
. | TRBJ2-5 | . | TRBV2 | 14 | TGTGCCAGCAGTGAATACAGGGACCAAGAGACCCAGTACTTC | CASSEYRDQETQYF
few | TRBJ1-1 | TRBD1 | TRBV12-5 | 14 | TGTGCTAGTGGTTGGGGGACAGGGAACACTGAAGCTTTCTTT | CASGWGTGNTEAFF
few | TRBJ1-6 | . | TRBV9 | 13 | TGTGCCAGCAGCGGGGGGGCGGCACCCACCCTCCACTTT | CASSGGAAPTLHF
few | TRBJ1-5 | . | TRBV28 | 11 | TGTGCCGCCGGAGGGGGGCAGCCCCAGCATTTT | CAAGGGQPQHF
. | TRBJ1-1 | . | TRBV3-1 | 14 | TGTGCCAGCAGCCGTGACAGGACCTACACTGAAGCTTTCTTT | CASSRDRTYTEAFF
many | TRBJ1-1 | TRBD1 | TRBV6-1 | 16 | TGTGCCAGCAGGGACGACAGGGAAGACATGAACACTGAAGCTTTCTTT | CASRDDREDMNTEAFF
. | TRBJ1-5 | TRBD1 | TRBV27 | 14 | TGTGCCAGCAGTCGGGACAGGAAGAATCAGCCCCAGCATTTT | CASSRDRKNQPQHF
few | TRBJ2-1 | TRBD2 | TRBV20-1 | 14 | TGCAGTGCTACCCTAGCGGGGTATTACAATGAGCAGTTCTTC | CSATLAGYYNEQFF
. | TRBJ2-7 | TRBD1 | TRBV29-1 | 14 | TGCAGCGTTCTCGCCGGGACAGCGGCCTACGAGCAGTACTTC | CSVLAGTAAYEQYF
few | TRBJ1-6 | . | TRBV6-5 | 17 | TGTGCCAGCAGTTTGGACCATTTCGAGAACTATAATTCACCCCTCCACTTT | CASSLDHFENYNSPLHF
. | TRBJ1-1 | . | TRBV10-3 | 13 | TGTGCCATCAGTGAGTCCGAGAACACTGAAGCTTTCTTT | CAISESENTEAFF
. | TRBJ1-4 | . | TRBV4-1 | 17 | TGCGCCAGCAGCCAAGATCGGGGGGCCGGAACTAATGAAAAACTGTTTTTT | CASSQDRGAGTNEKLFF
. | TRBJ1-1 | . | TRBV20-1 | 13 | TGCAGTGCTAGTCGGAGGGCGAACACTGAAGCTTTCTTT | CSASRRANTEAFF
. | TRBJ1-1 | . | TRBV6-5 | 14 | TGTGCCAGCACCGGCGGAAAGTCCTTCACTGAAGCTTTCTTT | CASTGGKSFTEAFF
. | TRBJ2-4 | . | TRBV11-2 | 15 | TGTGCCAGCAGCTTAGAATCCGGGGGCGAAGACATTCAGTACTTC | CASSLESGGEDIQYF
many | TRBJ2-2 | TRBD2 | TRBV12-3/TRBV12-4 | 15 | TGTGCCAGCATCCTAGCGGGGGGGCGTACCGGGGAGCTGTTTTTT | CASILAGGRTGELFF
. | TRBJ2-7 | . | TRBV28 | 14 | TGTGCCAGCAGTCCGTGGACGGCCTCCTACGAGCAGTACTTC | CASSPWTASYEQYF
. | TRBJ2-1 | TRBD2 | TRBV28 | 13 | TGTGCCAGCAGTCTAGCGGGGGGGCAAGAGCAGTTCTTC | CASSLAGGQEQFF
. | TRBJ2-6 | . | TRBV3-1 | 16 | TGTGCCAGCAGCCCGATACAGTTCTCTGGGGCCAACGTCCTGACTTTC | CASSPIQFSGANVLTF
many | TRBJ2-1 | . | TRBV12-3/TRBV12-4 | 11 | TGTGCCAGCAGAGAGGGTGTTTGGCAGTTCTTC | CASREGVWQFF
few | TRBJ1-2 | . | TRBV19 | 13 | TGTGCCAGTAGTCCCCGGAACCCCTATGGCTACACCTTC | CASSPRNPYGYTF
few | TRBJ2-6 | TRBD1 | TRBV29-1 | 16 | TGCAGCGTGTGGGACAGGGGGATTTCTGGGGCCAACGTCCTGACTTTC | CSVWDRGISGANVLTF
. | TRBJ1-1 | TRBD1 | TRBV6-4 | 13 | TGTGCCAGCAGTACAGGGGGCAACAGCGTAGCTTTCTTT | CASSTGGNSVAFF
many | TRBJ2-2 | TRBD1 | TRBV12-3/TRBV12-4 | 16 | TGTGCCAGCAGTTCTCCGGGACAGGCAAACACCGGGGAGCTGTTTTTT | CASSSPGQANTGELFF
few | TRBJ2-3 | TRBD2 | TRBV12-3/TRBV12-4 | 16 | TGTGCCAGCAGGCCCCTAAGCGGGGGGGCGACAGATACGCAGTATTTT | CASRPLSGGATDTQYF
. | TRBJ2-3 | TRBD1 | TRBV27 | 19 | TGTGCCAGCAGTCCTTACACCGGGACAGGGCAATTCTTCGCAGATACGCAGTATTTT | CASSPYTGTGQFFADTQYF
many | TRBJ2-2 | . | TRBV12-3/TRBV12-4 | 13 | TGTGCCAGCAGTGCCGCAAGCACCGGGGAGCTGTTTTTT | CASSAASTGELFF
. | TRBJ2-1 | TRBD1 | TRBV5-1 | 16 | TGCGCCAGCAGCCTCGGGACAGGGGGCGCCTTCAATGAGCAGTTCTTC | CASSLGTGGAFNEQFF
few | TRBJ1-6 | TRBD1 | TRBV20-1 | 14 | TGCAGTGCTAGGGCGGACAGGGTTCAGTCACCCCTCCACTTT | CSARADRVQSPLHF